This T cell receptor beta chain was captured by sequencing in a study of T cell responses to AZD1222 COVID-19 vaccine. Study-level information: Pooling covered second doses at about 4 or about 12 weeks. Points from the study as a whole: Seropositive at baseline were only a handful of AZD1222 recipients. Regions left unmutated in variants are reportedly the target of nearly half of spike-specific TCRs.

Sequenced by immunoSEQ multiplex PCR; TCRdb stores in-frame clones only, minus some. Among approximately 140,000 clones, 70% to 90% were seen once, and the ten largest hold roughly 6%. In the case of this clone: Antigen: not known.

V was clipped by 4 bases and J by 0 bases; unmatched bases: 6. This CDR3 spans 17 amino acids. In germline, CDR1 is LGHDT, CDR2 YNNKEL (reference sequence). This TCR was recovered from an adult in good health. J is TRBJ2-6 and V is TRBV3-1 (or the pseudogene TRBV3-2); TRBD2 matches 7 bases. The input for sequencing was peripheral blood, taken on day 0 of AZD1222 vaccination. The CDR3 region has the DNA TGTGCCAGCAGCCCACGACAGCGGGGCTCTGGGGCCAACGTCCTGACTTTC. Translation: CASSPRQRGSGANVLTF.